This T cell receptor (beta chain) was sequenced in a study of cytomegalovirus exposure and HLA in healthy donors. The PCR was carried out with 60 Vbeta primers and 13 Jbeta primers. Only in-frame clones appear in the TCRdb table, and some are missing; sequencing was by immunoSEQ multiplex PCR. The repertoire has roughly 100,000 clones, 70% of them found once; the top ten carry roughly a tenth. General study points: Rarity characterized most TCR sequences, yet some public TCRs appeared in many donors.

This clone was seen a handful of times. Its cognate antigen is unknown. Trimming cost V 4 bases and J 5 bases; bases outside gene matches: 7. Per the germline V gene, CDR1 is ENHRY and CDR2 is SYGVKD. The CDR3 loop spans 16 amino acids. Sequences were obtained from PBMCs. V gene TRBV10-3 combines with J gene TRBJ2-2, with 10 bases identical to TRBD1. The receptor was isolated from a man aged 35-49 years in good health and CMV-seropositive. This chain's CDR3 is CAISAGADRGTGELFF. The CDR3 nucleotides are TGTGCCATCAGTGCTGGGGCGGACAGGGGGACCGGGGAGCTGTTTTTT.